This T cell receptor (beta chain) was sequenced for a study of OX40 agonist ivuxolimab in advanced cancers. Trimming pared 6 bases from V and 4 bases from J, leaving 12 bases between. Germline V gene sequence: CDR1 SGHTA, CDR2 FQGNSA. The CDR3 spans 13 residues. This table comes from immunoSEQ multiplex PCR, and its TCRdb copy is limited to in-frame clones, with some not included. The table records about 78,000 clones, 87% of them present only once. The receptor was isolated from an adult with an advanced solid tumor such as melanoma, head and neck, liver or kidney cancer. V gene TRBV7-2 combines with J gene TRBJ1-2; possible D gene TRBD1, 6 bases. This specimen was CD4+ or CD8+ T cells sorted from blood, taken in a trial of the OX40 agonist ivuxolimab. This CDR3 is CASSKQGIYGYTF. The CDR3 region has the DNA TGTGCCAGCAGTAAACAGGGCATCTATGGCTACACCTTC. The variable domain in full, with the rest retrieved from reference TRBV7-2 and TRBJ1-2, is GAGVSQSPSNKVTEKGKDVELRCDPISGHTALYWYRQSLGQGLEFLIYFQGNSAPDKSGLPSDRFSAERTGGSVSTLTIQRTQQEDSAVYLCASSKQGIYGYTFGSGTRLTVV.